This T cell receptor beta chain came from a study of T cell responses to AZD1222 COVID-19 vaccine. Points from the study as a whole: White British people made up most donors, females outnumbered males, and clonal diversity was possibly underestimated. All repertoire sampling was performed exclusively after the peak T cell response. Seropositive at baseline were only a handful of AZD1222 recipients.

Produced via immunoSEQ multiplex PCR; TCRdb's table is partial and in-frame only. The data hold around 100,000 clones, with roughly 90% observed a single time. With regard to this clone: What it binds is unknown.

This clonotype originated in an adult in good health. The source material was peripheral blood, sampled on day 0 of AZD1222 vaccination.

The CDR3 bases are TGTGCCTGGAGTGCTTTCGGACAGGGGGCATCCTACGAGCAGTACTTC. This codes for CAWSAFGQGASYEQYF. The J gene is TRBJ2-7, the V gene TRBV30; 11 positions agree with TRBD1. Germline CDR1 is GTSNPN and CDR2 is SVGIG (reference sequence). CDR3 length: 16 residues. V shed 1 base and J 1 base; nucleotides not matched to a gene: 6.